This TCR beta chain was identified in a study of blood T cell repertoires in COVID-19. At the level of the study: Acute and convalescent COVID-19 specimens originated in the United States, Italy and Spain. PBMCs, B-cell-depleted T cells, or T cells provided the cDNA or gDNA that made up the material.

There are 14 residues in the CDR3. V gave up 1 base and J gave up 5 bases, with 14 bases separating them. Germline V gene lookup returns CDR1 GTSNPN and CDR2 SVGIG (reference sequence). How the authors handled the data: By means of reference gene primer amplification, nucleated cell counts were estimated. Libraries were prepared by immunoSEQ multiplex PCR; TCRdb keeps only in-frame clonotypes and omits some of them. The D gene and trimming were derived from the DNA, and the V and J assignments and clone size from that table. Of around 56,000 clones detected, about 91% appear once; the ten largest clones hold over 6.5%.

The sequencing input was peripheral blood. This sequence was found in a woman aged 55-70 years with active or convalescent COVID-19. The V and J genes are TRBV30 and TRBJ1-1, with D possibly matching TRBD1 (5 bases). The CDR3 sequence: CAWSAGGGKTEAFF. The CDR3 DNA sequence: TGTGCCTGGAGTGCCGGGGGGGGGAAGACTGAAGCTTTCTTT. Using reference TRBV30 and TRBJ1-1 for the parts outside the CDR3, the full variable domain is SQTIHQWPATLVQPVGSPLSLECTVEGTSNPNLYWYRQAAGRGLQLLFYSVGIGQISSEVPQNLSASRPQDRQFILSSKKLLLSDSGFYLCAWSAGGGKTEAFFGQGTRLTVV.